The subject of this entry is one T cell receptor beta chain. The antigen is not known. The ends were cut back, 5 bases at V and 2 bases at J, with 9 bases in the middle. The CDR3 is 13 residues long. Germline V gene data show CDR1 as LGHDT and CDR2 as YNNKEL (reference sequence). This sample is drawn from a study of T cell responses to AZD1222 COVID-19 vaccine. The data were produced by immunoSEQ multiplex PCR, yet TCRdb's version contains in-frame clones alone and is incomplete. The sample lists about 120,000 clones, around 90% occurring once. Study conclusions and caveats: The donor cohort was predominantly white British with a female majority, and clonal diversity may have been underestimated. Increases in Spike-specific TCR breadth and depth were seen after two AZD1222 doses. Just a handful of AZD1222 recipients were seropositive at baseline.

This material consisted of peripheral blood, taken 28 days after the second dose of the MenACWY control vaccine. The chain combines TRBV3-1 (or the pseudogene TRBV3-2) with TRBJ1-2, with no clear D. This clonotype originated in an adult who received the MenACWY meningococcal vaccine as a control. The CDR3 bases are TGTGCCAGCAGCGCAGTGGAGAACTATGGCTACACCTTC. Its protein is CASSAVENYGYTF.